In its sample, the clone carrying this T cell receptor (beta chain) was seen once. Its antigen is still unknown. The data were taken from a study of OX40 agonist ivuxolimab in advanced cancers. On the study more broadly: Ivuxolimab was delivered to patients intravenously every 2 weeks at doses spanning 0.01 to 10 mg/kg. Age averaged about 60 years (range roughly 20 to 90), and roughly 82% were male. Notes on the study in general: Some patients without response likewise showed low normalized clonal expansion.

Produced via immunoSEQ multiplex PCR; TCRdb's table is partial and in-frame only. The sample consists of some 50,000 clones, roughly 94% of them appearing once. This receptor was obtained from an adult with an advanced solid tumor such as melanoma, head and neck, liver or kidney cancer. The sequences come from CD4+ or CD8+ T cells sorted from blood, collected in a trial of the OX40 agonist ivuxolimab.

CDR3 sequence reads: CASSRQGLNTEAFF. The CDR3 DNA follows: TGTGCCAGCAGTAGACAGGGGTTGAACACTGAAGCTTTCTTT. The chain couples TRBV6-5 to TRBJ1-1; 8 bases are shared with TRBD1. The ends lost 5 bases at V and 0 bases at J; junction bases unmatched: 2. Per the germline V gene, CDR1 is MNHEY and CDR2 is SVGAGI. The CDR3 extends over 14 amino acids.